The entry that follows covers one TCR beta chain sequence. Trimming removed 6 bases from V and 0 bases from J, with 8 bases in between. Germline-derived CDR1 and CDR2 are MGHDK and SYGVNS. The CDR3 consists of 13 residues. This record belongs to a study of cytomegalovirus exposure and HLA in healthy donors. With 60 Vbeta and 13 Jbeta primers, the PCR was carried out. This table comes from immunoSEQ multiplex PCR, and its TCRdb copy is limited to in-frame clones, with some not included. Here the sample spans roughly 200,000 clones, 79% being singletons. This chain uses TRBV25-1 with TRBJ1-1; no firm D call. The sequence derives from a woman aged 25 to 39 in good health and CMV-seropositive. Specimen: PBMCs. In DNA form, the CDR3 reads TGTGCCAGCAGGATACAGATGAACACTGAAGCTTTCTTT. This gives the protein CASRIQMNTEAFF.